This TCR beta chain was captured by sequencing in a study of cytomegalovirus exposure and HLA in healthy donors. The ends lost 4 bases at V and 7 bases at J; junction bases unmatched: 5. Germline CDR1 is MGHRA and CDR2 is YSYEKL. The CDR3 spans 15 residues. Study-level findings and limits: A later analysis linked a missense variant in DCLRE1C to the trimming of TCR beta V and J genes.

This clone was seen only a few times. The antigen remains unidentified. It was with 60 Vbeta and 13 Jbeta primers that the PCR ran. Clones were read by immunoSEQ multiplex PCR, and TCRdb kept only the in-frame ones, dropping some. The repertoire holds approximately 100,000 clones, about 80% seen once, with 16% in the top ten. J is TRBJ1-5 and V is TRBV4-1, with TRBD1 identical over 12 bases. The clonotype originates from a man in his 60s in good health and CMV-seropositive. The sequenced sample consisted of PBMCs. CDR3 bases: TGCGCCAGCAGCCCGGGACAGGGGGCTGGCCAGCCCCAGCATTTT. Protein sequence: CASSPGQGAGQPQHF.